The clone carrying this T cell receptor (beta chain) has only one observation. Its antigen is as yet unknown. This entry is derived from a study of blood T cells in healthy people across ages. This CDR3 region has 14 residues. Germline CDR1 SNHLY, CDR2 FYNNEI. The V end was cut by 11 bases, the J end by 0 bases, with 13 bases between. Whole-study results and caveats: Age advanced and TCR beta diversity per million T cells fell, roughly linearly.

Peripheral blood samples of 9.5 to 10 milliliters were drawn from each donor. Next came a second PCR, run for about 7 to 12 cycles, which used a sample-barcoded 5' primer along with a J-beta primer mix. At least 2.5 million CDR3-containing paired-end reads were obtained per sample. Each CDR3 protein is one row after TCRdb ran MiXCR on the 5' RACE reads. Of around 2 million distinct CDR3 sequences in the sample, roughly 43% were seen once. The clonotype originates from a human donor in good health. Sample: blood. The V gene is TRBV2, the J gene TRBJ2-2; D possibly corresponds to TRBD1 (5 bases). CDR3 in amino acids: CAPGRTTNTGELFF. CDR3 sequence (DNA): TGTGCCCCCGGTCGGACAACGAACACCGGGGAGCTGTTTTTT.